These 11 T cell receptor beta chains came from one sample sequenced in a study of cytomegalovirus exposure and HLA in healthy donors. PCR was performed using 60 Vbeta and 13 Jbeta primers. Data came from immunoSEQ multiplex PCR; TCRdb stores just in-frame clones and leaves some out. The sample has some 80,000 clones, 78% seen once. Specimen: PBMCs. The source is a man aged 18 to 30 in good health and CMV-seropositive.

The rearrangement uses TRBV9 and TRBJ2-1; possible D gene TRBD2, 6 bases. CDR1 is SGDLS and CDR2 is YYNGEE in the germline V gene. The V end lost 3 bases, the J end lost 12 bases, and 16 bases lay between the germline ends. The CDR3 extends over 13 amino acids. The DNA of the CDR3 is TGTGCCAGCAGCGAGGGTGGGGGGTCTGGGCAGTTCTTC. Translating it yields CASSEGGGSGQFF.

The J gene is TRBJ2-1, the V gene TRBV7-9; 7 positions agree with TRBD1. Germline loops: CDR1 SEHNR, CDR2 FQNEAQ (reference sequence). J lost 2 bases, V lost 5 bases, and 6 bases had no gene match. The CDR3 spans 15 residues. The DNA of the CDR3 is TGTGCCAGCAGCAGGGGGACAGCCGCCTACAATGAGCAGTTCTTC. It encodes CASSRGTAAYNEQFF. Combining the CDR3 with reference TRBV7-9 and TRBJ2-1 gives the whole variable domain DTGVSQNPRHKITKRGQNVTFRCDPISEHNRLYWYRQTLGQGPEFLTYFQNEAQLEKSRLLSDRFSAERPKGSFSTLEIQRTEQGDSAMYLCASSRGTAAYNEQFFGPGTRLTVL.

CDR3 in DNA: TGCGCCAGCAGCTCCAAGACTACGACAGGGATGGCTGGAAACACCATATATTTT. Protein: CASSSKTTTGMAGNTIYF. This chain links TRBV5-1 with TRBJ1-3, with 7 bases matching TRBD1. This CDR3 region has 18 residues. V was pared by 3 bases and J by 2 bases, with 14 bases of the junction left unmatched. The germline CDR1 and CDR2 sequences are SGHRS and YFSETQ.

The rearrangement links TRBV5-4 to TRBJ2-5; TRBD2 aligns across 9 bases. Germline values: CDR1 SGHNT, CDR2 YYREEE (reference sequence). V shed 2 bases and J 0 bases; nucleotides not matched to a gene: 5. There are 16 residues in the CDR3. CDR3 bases: TGTGCCAGCAGCTTTCGGCGGGGGGGGAACCAAGAGACCCAGTACTTC. Encoded protein: CASSFRRGGNQETQYF.

The chain joins TRBV5-6 to TRBJ2-7; possible D gene TRBD1, 6 bases. The germline CDR1 and CDR2 sequences are SGHDT and YYEEEE. The CDR3 runs to 14 residues. Trimming stripped 5 bases from V and 2 bases from J, with 14 bases between. CDR3 region: CASRGAGRTYEQYF. CDR3 in DNA: TGTGCCAGCAGGGGGGCAGGCCGAACCTACGAGCAGTACTTC.

This chain connects TRBV9 to TRBJ2-7; no reliable D call. This CDR3 is 12 amino acids long. Trimming cost V 3 bases and J 5 bases, with 9 bases left between them. Germline lookup yields CDR1 SGDLS and CDR2 YYNGEE. As DNA, the CDR3 is TGTGCCAGCAGCGCTTCCCCTAACGAGCAGTACTTC. This encodes CASSASPNEQYF.

The rearrangement joins TRBV5-6 to TRBJ2-2; D perhaps matches TRBD2 (5 bases). The CDR3 totals 13 residues. The V and J ends lost 4 bases and 5 bases respectively, with 9 bases between them. Germline V gene sequence: CDR1 SGHDT, CDR2 YYEEEE. The CDR3 DNA follows: TGTGCCAGCAGCCCAGCGGATACCGGGGAGCTGTTTTTT. Translating it yields CASSPADTGELFF.

The V gene is TRBV29-1, the J gene TRBJ1-4, with D perhaps matching TRBD1 (5 bases). Trimming left V 6 bases short and J 0 bases short, with 11 bases between. This CDR3 comprises 14 residues. Germline CDR1 is SQVTM and CDR2 is ANQGSEA. Here the CDR3 reads CSVADSSTNEKLFF. DNA for the CDR3: TGCAGCGTCGCCGACAGCTCAACTAATGAAAAACTGTTTTTT. Full variable domain (rest looked up from reference TRBV29-1 and TRBJ1-4): SAVISQKPSRDICQRGTSLTIQCQVDSQVTMMFWYRQQPGQSLTLIATANQGSEATYESGFVIDKFPISRPNLTFSTLTVSNMSPEDSSIYLCSVADSSTNEKLFFGSGTQLSVL.

The chain uses TRBV13 and TRBJ2-6; D not resolved. CDR1 is PRHDT and CDR2 is FYEKMQ in the germline V gene (reference sequence). The CDR3 sequence is 13 residues long. Trimming took 6 bases from V and 0 from J, leaving 3 bases between them. The CDR3 loop is CASRHSGANVLTF. Here the CDR3 DNA reads TGTGCCAGCAGACACTCTGGGGCCAACGTCCTGACTTTC.

The rearrangement joins TRBV11-2 to TRBJ1-3; weak D call: TRBD1 (6 bases). V dropped 7 bases and J dropped 1 base, with 11 bases sitting between them. This CDR3 has 14 amino acids. CDR1 is SGHAT and CDR2 is FQNNGV in the germline V gene. CDR3 region: CASKETGSGNTIYF. DNA of the CDR3: TGTGCCAGCAAGGAGACAGGTTCTGGAAACACCATATATTTT.

J is TRBJ2-2 and V is TRBV5-4; 10 bases are shared with TRBD2. The CDR3 runs 15 residues. Germline CDR1 is SGHNT and CDR2 is YYREEE (reference sequence). J lost 5 bases, V lost 4 bases, and 5 bases had no gene match. The CDR3 is CASSPRTSGTGELFF. The CDR3 DNA is TGTGCCAGCAGCCCGAGGACTAGCGGAACCGGGGAGCTGTTTTTT.